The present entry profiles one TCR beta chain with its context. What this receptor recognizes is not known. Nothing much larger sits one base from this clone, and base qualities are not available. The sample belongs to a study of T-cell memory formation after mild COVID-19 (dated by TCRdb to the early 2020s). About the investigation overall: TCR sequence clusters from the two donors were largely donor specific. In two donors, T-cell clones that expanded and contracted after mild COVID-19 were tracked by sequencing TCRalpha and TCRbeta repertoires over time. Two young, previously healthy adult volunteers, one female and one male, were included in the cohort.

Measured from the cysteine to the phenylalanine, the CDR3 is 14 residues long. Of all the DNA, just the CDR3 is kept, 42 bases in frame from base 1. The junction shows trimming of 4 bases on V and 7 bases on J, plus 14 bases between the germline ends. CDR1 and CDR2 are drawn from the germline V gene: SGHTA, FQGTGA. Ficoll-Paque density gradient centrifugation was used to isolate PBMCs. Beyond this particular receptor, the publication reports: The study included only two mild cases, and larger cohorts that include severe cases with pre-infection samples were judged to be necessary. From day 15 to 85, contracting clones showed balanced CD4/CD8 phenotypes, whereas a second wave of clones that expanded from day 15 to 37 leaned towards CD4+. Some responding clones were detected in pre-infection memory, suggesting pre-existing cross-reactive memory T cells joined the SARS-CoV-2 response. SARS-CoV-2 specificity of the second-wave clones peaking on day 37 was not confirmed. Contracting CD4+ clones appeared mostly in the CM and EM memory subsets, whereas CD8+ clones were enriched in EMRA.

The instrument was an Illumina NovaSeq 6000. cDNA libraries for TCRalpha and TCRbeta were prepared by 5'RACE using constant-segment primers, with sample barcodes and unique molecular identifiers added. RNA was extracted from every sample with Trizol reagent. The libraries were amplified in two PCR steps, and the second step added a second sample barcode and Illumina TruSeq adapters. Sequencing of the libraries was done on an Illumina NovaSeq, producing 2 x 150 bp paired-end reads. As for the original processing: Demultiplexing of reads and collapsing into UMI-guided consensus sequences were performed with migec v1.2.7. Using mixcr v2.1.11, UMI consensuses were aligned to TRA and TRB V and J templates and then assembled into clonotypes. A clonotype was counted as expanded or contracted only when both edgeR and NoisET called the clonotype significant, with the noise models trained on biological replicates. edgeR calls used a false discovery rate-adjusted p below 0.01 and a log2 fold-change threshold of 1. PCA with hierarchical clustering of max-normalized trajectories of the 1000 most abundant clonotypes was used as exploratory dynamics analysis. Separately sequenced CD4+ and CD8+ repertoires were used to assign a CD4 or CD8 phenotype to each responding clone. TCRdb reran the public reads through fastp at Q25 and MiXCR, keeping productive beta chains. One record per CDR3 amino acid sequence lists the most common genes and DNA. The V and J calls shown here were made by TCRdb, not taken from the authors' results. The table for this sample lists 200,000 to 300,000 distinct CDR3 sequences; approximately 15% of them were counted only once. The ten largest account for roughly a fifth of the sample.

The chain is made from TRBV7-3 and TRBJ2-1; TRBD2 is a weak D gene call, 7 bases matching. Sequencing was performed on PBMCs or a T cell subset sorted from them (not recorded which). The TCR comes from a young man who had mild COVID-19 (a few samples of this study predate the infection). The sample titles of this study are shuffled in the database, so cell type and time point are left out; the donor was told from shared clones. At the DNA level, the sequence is TGTGCCAGCAGCTGGGTGGGGGGGCCGAATGAGCAGTTCTTC. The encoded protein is CASSWVGGPNEQFF.